These 3 T cell receptor beta chains were all obtained from the same sample, sequenced in a study of blood T cells in healthy people across ages. A sample-barcoded 5' primer and a J-beta primer mix were used in a second PCR of roughly 7 to 11 cycles. In TCRdb, the 5' RACE reads were re-called with MiXCR into one record per CDR3 protein. This sample carries around 1,900,000 distinct CDR3 sequences, more than 35% of them seen once, and the ten largest clones take about 23%. The sequenced material came from blood. All receptors come from a human donor in good health.

This clonotype appeared many times. This chain uses TRBV18 with TRBJ2-1, with D tentatively TRBD1 (5 bases). Germline V gene sequence: CDR1 KGHSH, CDR2 LQKENI. This CDR3 is 12 amino acids long. Between the trimmed V and J ends, which lost 8 bases and 6 bases, there was a span of 11 bases. The chain's CDR3 is CASSPQGNEQFF. In nucleotides, the CDR3 is TGTGCCAGCAGCCCGCAGGGCAATGAGCAGTTCTTC.

The rearrangement uses TRBV15 and TRBJ1-5; D is uncertain. The CDR3 has 12 residues. Germline-derived CDR1 and CDR2 are LNHNV and YYDKDF (reference sequence). The ends were cut back, 5 bases at V and 3 bases at J, with 5 bases in the middle. The CDR3 DNA is TGTGCCACCAGCCTTTCCAATCAGCCCCAGCATTTT. Its translation: CATSLSNQPQHF.

This clonotype appeared a few times. The CDR3 DNA reads as TGCAGTGCTCGAAAACCGACAGGGGGCATAGGCGAGCAGTACTTC. Translating gives CSARKPTGGIGEQYF. The chain joins TRBV20-1 to TRBJ2-7; 10 bases align to TRBD1. The CDR3 totals 15 residues. CDR1 and CDR2 (germline): DFQATT, SNEGSKA (reference sequence). With 5 bases clipped from V and 6 bases from J, the junction kept 13 bases outside the gene matches.